The clone carrying this T cell receptor (beta chain) has only one observation. Germline V CDR1 and CDR2: SGHKS, YYEKEE (reference sequence). This CDR3 has 15 amino acids. V trimming: 4 bases; J trimming: 16 bases; junction bases outside the gene matches: 15. Clones were read by immunoSEQ multiplex PCR, and TCRdb kept only the in-frame ones, dropping some. The sample has over 75,000 clones; roughly 91% are singletons. The data stem from a study of control samples from healthy donors and cancer patients. The V gene is TRBV5-5, the J gene TRBJ1-6; TRBD1 agrees at 9 bases. The sequence was collected from a man younger than 40 in good health. Sequencing was carried out using blood. The CDR3 DNA follows: TGTGCCAGCAGCGCACGTGGGACAGGGCCTAATCAGCTCCACTTT. Protein sequence: CASSARGTGPNQLHF.